This T cell receptor (beta chain) was sequenced in a study of CD8 T cells in ankylosing spondylitis. It was by quantitative 5'-RACE with molecular barcodes that TCR beta libraries were made. TCRdb itself ran the 5' RACE reads through MiXCR, one entry per CDR3 protein. Of hundreds of thousands of distinct CDR3 sequences in the sample, 20% were seen once. Study observations and caveats: The study identified a TCR beta motif of roughly eight highly homologous variants that appeared characteristic of ankylosing spondylitis blood. From matched ankylosing spondylitis synovial fluid, disease-linked clones were reportedly recovered at significantly enriched levels.

Trimming shortened V by 0 bases and J by 2 bases, and 8 bases separated the two germline ends. Germline assignment: CDR1 SGDLS and CDR2 YYNGEE. The CDR3 spans 15 residues. This clonotype occurred a few times. Its matching antigen is unknown. The TCR comes from a male donor with ankylosing spondylitis or in good health (not recorded which). Material: blood, either unsorted or a sorted T cell fraction (not recorded which). This chain uses TRBV9 with TRBJ2-2, with D maybe TRBD2 (6 bases). The CDR3 sequence is CASSVDGRNTGELFF. The DNA for the CDR3 is TGTGCCAGCAGCGTAGACGGGAGAAACACCGGGGAGCTGTTTTTT.